This T cell receptor (beta chain) was recovered during a study of blood T cell repertoires in COVID-19. Germline CDR1 reads LGHNT; CDR2 reads FRNRAP. This CDR3 comprises 18 residues. V lost 2 bases to trimming and J lost 1 base; unmatched junction nucleotides: 9. Sequenced by immunoSEQ multiplex PCR; TCRdb stores in-frame clones only, minus some. The data contain approximately 270,000 clones, around 90% of them seen just once; the ten biggest clones take up approximately 2.7%. This rearrangement joins TRBV12-5 to TRBJ2-2; 8 bases agree with TRBD2. The sequenced sample consisted of PBMCs or T cells enriched from blood (not recorded which). The clonotype was recovered from a man aged 40-50 years who had been exposed to COVID-19. The CDR3 nucleotides read TGTGCTAGTGGTTTGTCGTCGGGGGGGTATTTGAACACCGGGGAGCTGTTTTTT. Translated, it gives CASGLSSGGYLNTGELFF.